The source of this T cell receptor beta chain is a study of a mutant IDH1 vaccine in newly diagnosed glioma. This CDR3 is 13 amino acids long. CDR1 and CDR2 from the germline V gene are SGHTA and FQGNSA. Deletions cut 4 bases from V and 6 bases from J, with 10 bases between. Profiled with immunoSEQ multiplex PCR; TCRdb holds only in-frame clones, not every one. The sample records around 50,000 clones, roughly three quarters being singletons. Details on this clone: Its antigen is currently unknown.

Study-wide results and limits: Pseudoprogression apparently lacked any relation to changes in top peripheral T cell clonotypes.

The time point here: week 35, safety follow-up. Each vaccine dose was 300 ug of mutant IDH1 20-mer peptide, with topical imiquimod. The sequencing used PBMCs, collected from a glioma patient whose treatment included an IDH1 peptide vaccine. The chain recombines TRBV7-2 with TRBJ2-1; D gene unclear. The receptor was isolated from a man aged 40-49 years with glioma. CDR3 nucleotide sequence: TGTGCCAGCAGCTCCTCGACTGGCAATGAGCAGTTCTTC. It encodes CASSSSTGNEQFF. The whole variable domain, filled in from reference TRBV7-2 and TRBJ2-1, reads GAGVSQSPSNKVTEKGKDVELRCDPISGHTALYWYRQSLGQGLEFLIYFQGNSAPDKSGLPSDRFSAERTGGSVSTLTIQRTQQEDSAVYLCASSSSTGNEQFFGPGTRLTVL.